The clone carrying this T cell receptor beta chain has only a few counts. Its specificity is unknown. Previously described methods and listed TCR primers produced bulk TCR libraries. MiXCR, applied by TCRdb to the PCR reads, yields one record per CDR3 protein. The sample has tens of thousands of distinct CDR3 sequences, about a quarter seen once; the top ten hold just under 1%. The data are from a study of molecular identifiers for immune sequencing clone quantification. Overall study results and limits: Underestimated sizes of highly expanded clones could result from identical TCR molecules that share a barcode.

The V gene lost 3 bases and the J gene lost 2 bases, with 11 bases spanning the gap. The length of the CDR3 is 14 residues. The germline V gene has CDR1 MNHEY and CDR2 SVGAGI. The TCR sequence derives from a human donor in good health. Some libraries in this study had Jurkat cell RNA spiked in. The gene calls are TRBV6-5 and TRBJ2-7, with a weak D call TRBD2 (5 bases). The sequencing input was naive CD8+ T cells from blood, with Jurkat cell RNA spiked in. Subset given: FACS-sorted CD8+CD4-CCR7+CD45RA+ naive T cells. For the CDR3, the DNA is TGTGCCAGCAGTTATTTTCGGGAAGCCTACGAGCAGTACTTC. This encodes CASSYFREAYEQYF.